This T cell receptor (beta chain) stems from a study of shared clonotypes between healthy human individuals. The wider study: Three plates each covered CD4 naive and memory; CD8 naive two, CD8 memory one. Study outcomes and limitations: Sample collection involved blood only; tissue repertoires are likely different.

As to this clone: What it binds is unknown.

Positive CCR7 selection of CD45RO-negative cells yielded the naive CD8 cells, and terminally differentiated effector memory CD45RA+ cells were excluded. The run depth of the assay was deep. Every subset had its genomic DNA shared out evenly among several immunoSEQ plates. Sequencing used immunoSEQ multiplex PCR; TCRdb keeps in-frame clones, though not all of them. The repertoire holds about 800,000 clones, with around 96% as singletons. With V trimmed by 4 bases and J by 5 bases, 5 bases remained unmatched. The CDR3 contains 15 residues. Germline assignment: CDR1 LNHNV and CDR2 YYDKDF (reference sequence).

This clonotype originated in a man between 25 and 39 years old in good health. The J gene is TRBJ1-4, the V gene TRBV15, with TRBD1 matching over 9 bases. The material sequenced was naive CD8+ T cells sorted from blood. The CDR3 DNA reads as TGTGCCACCAGCACCTCCGGGACAGGGAATGAAAAACTGTTTTTT. This codes for CATSTSGTGNEKLFF.